These 14 T cell receptor beta chains were all obtained from the same sample, sequenced in a study of T cell repertoires in cytomegalovirus infection. MiXCR was run by TCRdb on the reads, yielding one entry per CDR3 protein. The sample lists more than 150,000 distinct CDR3 sequences, roughly 27% seen once, with approximately 30% in the top ten. The material sequenced was PBMCs. All receptors come from a human donor in good health (CMV status not recorded). Some clones in this sample may be carry-over from other donors' samples.

This clonotype was observed a handful of times. CDR3 DNA sequence: TGTGCCGAGTATGGGGGGGCTGGAACTGAAGCTTTCTTT. Protein: CAEYGGAGTEAFF. This chain joins TRBV6-1 and TRBJ1-1; D may be TRBD1 (6 bases). Trimming left V 11 bases short and J 5 bases short, with 18 bases between. The germline CDR1 and CDR2 sequences are MNHNS and SASEGT. This CDR3 spans 13 amino acids.

To note about this clonotype: No conserved phenylalanine or tryptophan is present at the end of the CDR3, so a read error is the likely explanation. Because the CDR3's place on the DNA is in doubt, the DNA is left out and the CDR3 is given as listed by TCRdb. This rearrangement joins TRBV29-1 to TRBJ2-7; the table assigns TRBD2, which was not confirmed against the DNA. CDR1 is SQVTM and CDR2 is ANQGSEA in the germline V gene. The length of the CDR3 is 10 amino acids, counting both ends. CDR3 amino acids: CSVERLALGG.

This chain uses TRBV20-1 with TRBJ1-1; 9 bases align to TRBD1. The V gene end was trimmed by 3 bases and the J gene end by 3 bases; junction bases not matched to a gene: 2. The CDR3 is 13 amino acids. Germline CDR1 DFQATT, CDR2 SNEGSKA (reference sequence). In nucleotides, the CDR3 is TGCAGTGCTAGGGGACAGGGTTACACTGAAGCTTTCTTT. This translates into CSARGQGYTEAFF.

This clonotype has only a few counts. The chain carries TRBV12-3 or TRBV12-4 and TRBJ1-4; D is unclear. The CDR3 sequence is 13 residues long. The V end lost 7 bases, the J end lost 8 bases, and 14 bases lay between the germline ends. The CDR3 nucleotides are TGTGCCAGCACCGTGGGAAGCATAGAAAAACTGTTTTTT. Residues: CASTVGSIEKLFF.

As concerns this clonotype: At one of its ends the junction is not consistent with the germline gene, which may arise from a read error. The chain recombines TRBV6-1 with TRBJ1-1; no clear D. Germline lookup yields CDR1 MNHNS and CDR2 SASEGT. The CDR3 runs 14 residues. CDR3 in amino acids: CASSEEVRNSEAFF. CDR3 coding DNA: TGTGCCAGCAGTGAAGAAGTGAGGAACAGTGAAGCTTTCTTT.

The rearrangement uses TRBV5-1 and TRBJ1-1; 9 nucleotides line up with TRBD1. J lost 2 bases, V lost 4 bases, and 6 bases had no gene match. The CDR3 runs 15 residues. CDR1 SGHRS and CDR2 YFSETQ come from the germline V gene. CDR3 residues: CASSPGTGINTEAFF. CDR3 coding DNA: TGCGCCAGCAGCCCCGGGACAGGGATAAACACTGAAGCTTTCTTT.

V and J are TRBV28 and TRBJ2-6, with D possibly being TRBD1 (6 bases). Germline V CDR1 and CDR2: MDHEN, SYDVKM. The length of the CDR3 is 21 residues. V was pared by 7 bases and J by 1 base, with 29 bases between. The chain's CDR3 is CASTGAGSNRAPLSGANVLTF. The CDR3 DNA is TGTGCCAGCACCGGGGCCGGTTCGAACAGGGCTCCACTTTCTGGGGCCAACGTCCTGACTTTC.

This clonotype has more than one count but fewer than ten. The V gene is TRBV7-2, the J gene TRBJ1-4; 11 bases map to TRBD1. The CDR3 covers 15 residues. After removal of 5 bases from V and 10 bases from J, the junction contained 9 bases not matched to a gene. Germline lookup yields CDR1 SGHTA and CDR2 FQGNSA. The CDR3 DNA follows: TGTGCCAGCAGCAACATCGGGACAGGGGGGTTAAAACTGTTTTTT. It specifies CASSNIGTGGLKLFF.

The chain joins TRBV2 to TRBJ2-1; 8 bases match TRBD2. J gave up 4 bases and V 7 bases, and 9 bases lay outside the gene matches. CDR3 length equals 15 residues. Germline V gives CDR1 SNHLY, CDR2 FYNNEI. The CDR3 is CASKAWPSGYNEQFF. The CDR3 nucleotides are TGTGCCAGCAAAGCATGGCCTAGCGGGTACAATGAGCAGTTCTTC.

This chain joins TRBV5-3 and TRBJ2-5, with 10 positions matching TRBD1. TRBV5-3 falls under the ORF class, with uncertain function. V lost 8 bases, J lost 5 bases, and 6 bases stayed unmatched. The CDR3 consists of 13 residues. CDR3 sequence (DNA): TGTGCCAGCTGGGACAGGGGCGAGGAGACCCAGTACTTC. Encoded protein: CASWDRGEETQYF.

In this sample, this clonotype turned up a few times. V usage is TRBV7-9 and J usage is TRBJ1-5; perhaps TRBD1 as D (5 bases). This CDR3 spans 13 amino acids. V was shortened by 3 bases and J by 8 bases, with 11 bases between the two germline ends. Germline V gene lookup returns CDR1 SEHNR and CDR2 FQNEAQ (reference sequence). CDR3 coding DNA: TGTGCCAGCAGCTTGGGGCCTCGTGAGCCCCAGCATTTT. As protein: CASSLGPREPQHF.

The CDR3 nucleotides are TGTGCCAGCGTCTTTCGGGGGTCTGGGGCCAACGTCCTGACTTTC. It yields the protein CASVFRGSGANVLTF. The chain carries TRBV2 and TRBJ2-6, with D perhaps matching TRBD2 (6 bases). The CDR3 sequence is 15 residues long. The V gene lost 8 bases and the J gene lost 1 base, with 12 bases spanning the gap. Germline assignment: CDR1 SNHLY and CDR2 FYNNEI.

A single count supports this clonotype. The chain combines TRBV2 with TRBJ1-1, with TRBD1 as a possible D gene (5 bases). Trimming removed 7 bases from V and 3 bases from J, with 9 bases in between. The CDR3 extends over 12 amino acids. Germline lookup yields CDR1 SNHLY and CDR2 FYNNEI. CDR3 loop: CASTQGYTEAFF. In DNA form, the CDR3 reads TGTGCCAGCACCCAGGGCTACACTGAAGCTTTCTTT.

CDR3: CASSSLGLLNTEAFF. In nucleotides, the CDR3 is TGTGCCAGCAGCTCACTGGGGCTATTGAACACTGAAGCTTTCTTT. This chain uses TRBV5-4 with TRBJ1-1; maybe TRBD1 (5 bases). This CDR3 contains 15 residues. Germline CDR1 reads SGHNT; CDR2 reads YYREEE (reference sequence). Trimming cost V 3 bases and J 0 bases, with 12 bases left between them.